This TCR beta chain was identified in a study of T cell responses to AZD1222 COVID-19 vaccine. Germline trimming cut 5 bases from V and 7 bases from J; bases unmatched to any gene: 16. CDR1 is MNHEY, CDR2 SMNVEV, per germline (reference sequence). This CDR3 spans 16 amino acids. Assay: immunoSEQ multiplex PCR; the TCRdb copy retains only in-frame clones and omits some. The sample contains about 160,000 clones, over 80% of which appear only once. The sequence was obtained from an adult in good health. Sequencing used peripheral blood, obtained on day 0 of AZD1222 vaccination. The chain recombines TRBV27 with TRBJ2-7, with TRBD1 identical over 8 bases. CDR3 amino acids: CASSNHGTGGGGEQYF. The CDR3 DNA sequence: TGTGCCAGCAGTAACCACGGGACAGGAGGAGGAGGAGAGCAGTACTTC.